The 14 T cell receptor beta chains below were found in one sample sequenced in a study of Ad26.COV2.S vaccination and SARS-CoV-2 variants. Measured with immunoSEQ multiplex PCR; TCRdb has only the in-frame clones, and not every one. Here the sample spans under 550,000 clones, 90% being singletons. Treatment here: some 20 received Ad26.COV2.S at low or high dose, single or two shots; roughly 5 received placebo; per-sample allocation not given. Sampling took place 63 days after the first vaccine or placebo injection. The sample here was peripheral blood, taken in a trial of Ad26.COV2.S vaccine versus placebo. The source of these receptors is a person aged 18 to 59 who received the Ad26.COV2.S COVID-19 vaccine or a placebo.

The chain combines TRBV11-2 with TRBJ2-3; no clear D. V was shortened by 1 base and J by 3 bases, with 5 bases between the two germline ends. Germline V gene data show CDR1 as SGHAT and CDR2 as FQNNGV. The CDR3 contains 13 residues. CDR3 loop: CASSLGGTDTQYF. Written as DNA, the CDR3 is TGTGCCAGCAGCTTAGGGGGTACAGATACGCAGTATTTT. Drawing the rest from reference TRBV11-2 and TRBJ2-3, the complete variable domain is EAGVAQSPRYKIIEKRQSVAFWCNPISGHATLYWYQQILGQGPKLLIQFQNNGVVDDSQLPKDRFSAERLKGVDSTLKIQPAKLEDSAVYLCASSLGGTDTQYFGPGTRLTVL.

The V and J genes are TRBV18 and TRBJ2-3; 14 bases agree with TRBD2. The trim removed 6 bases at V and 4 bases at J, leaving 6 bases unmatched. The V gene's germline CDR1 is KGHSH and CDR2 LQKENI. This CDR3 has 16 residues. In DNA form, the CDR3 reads TGTGCCAGCTCCCCGACTAGCGGGAGGGGTGCAGATACGCAGTATTTT. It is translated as CASSPTSGRGADTQYF.

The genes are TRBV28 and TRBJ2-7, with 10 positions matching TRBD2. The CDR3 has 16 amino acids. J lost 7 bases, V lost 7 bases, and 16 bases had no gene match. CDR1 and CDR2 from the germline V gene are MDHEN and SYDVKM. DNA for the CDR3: TGTGCCAGCACGGACAACAGAGCGGGAGGGTTAATGGAGCAGTACTTC. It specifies CASTDNRAGGLMEQYF.

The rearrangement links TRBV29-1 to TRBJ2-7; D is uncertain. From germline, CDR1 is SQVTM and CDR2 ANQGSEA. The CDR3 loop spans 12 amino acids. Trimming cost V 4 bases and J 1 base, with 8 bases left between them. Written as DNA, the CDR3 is TGCAGCGTTGTCGACGATTCCTACGAGCAGTACTTC. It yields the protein CSVVDDSYEQYF.

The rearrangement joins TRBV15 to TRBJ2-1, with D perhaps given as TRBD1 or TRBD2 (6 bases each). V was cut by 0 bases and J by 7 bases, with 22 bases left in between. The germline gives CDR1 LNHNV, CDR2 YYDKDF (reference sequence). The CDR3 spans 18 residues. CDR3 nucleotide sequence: TGTGCCACCAGCAGAGATACGGGGGCAGTTGGACACAAGAATGAGCAGTTCTTC. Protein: CATSRDTGAVGHKNEQFF.

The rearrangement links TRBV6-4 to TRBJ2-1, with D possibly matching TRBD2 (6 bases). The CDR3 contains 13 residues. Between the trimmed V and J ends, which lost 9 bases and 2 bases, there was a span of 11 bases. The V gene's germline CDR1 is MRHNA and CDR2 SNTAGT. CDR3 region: CARSLATYNEQFF. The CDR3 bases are TGTGCCAGGAGCCTAGCGACCTACAATGAGCAGTTCTTC.

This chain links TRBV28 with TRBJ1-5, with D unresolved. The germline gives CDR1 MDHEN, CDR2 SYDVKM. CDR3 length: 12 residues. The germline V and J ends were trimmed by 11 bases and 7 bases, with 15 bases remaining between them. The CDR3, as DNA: TGTGCCGGAAGTAGGACGGGACAGCCCCAGCATTTT. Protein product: CAGSRTGQPQHF.

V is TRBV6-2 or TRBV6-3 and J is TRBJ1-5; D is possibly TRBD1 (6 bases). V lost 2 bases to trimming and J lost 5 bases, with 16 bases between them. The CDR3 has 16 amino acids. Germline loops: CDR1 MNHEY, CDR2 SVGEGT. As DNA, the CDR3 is TGTGCCAGCAGTTACCAACACAGGGCGGGGGATCAGCCCCAGCATTTT. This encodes CASSYQHRAGDQPQHF.

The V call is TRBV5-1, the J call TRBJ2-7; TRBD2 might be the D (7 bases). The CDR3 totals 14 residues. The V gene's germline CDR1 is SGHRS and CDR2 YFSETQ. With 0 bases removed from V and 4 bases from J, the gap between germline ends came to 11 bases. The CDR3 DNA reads TGCGCCAGCAGCTTGGCCGAGGGGGGGTACGAGCAGTACTTC. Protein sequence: CASSLAEGGYEQYF. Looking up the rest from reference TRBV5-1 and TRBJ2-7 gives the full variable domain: KAGVTQTPRYLIKTRGQQVTLSCSPISGHRSVSWYQQTPGQGLQFLFEYFSETQRNKGNFPGRFSGRQFSNSRSEMNVSTLELGDSALYLCASSLAEGGYEQYFGPGTRLTVT.

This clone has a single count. CDR3 DNA: TGTGCCAGCAGTTTGGGGCTAGCGGGAGTGGTTGATGAGCAGTTCTTC. Protein product: CASSLGLAGVVDEQFF. The chain employs TRBV28 and TRBJ2-1; 10 bases line up with TRBD2. J was trimmed by 8 bases and V by 3 bases; bases with no gene match: 10. There are 16 residues in the CDR3. Germline CDR1 MDHEN, CDR2 SYDVKM.

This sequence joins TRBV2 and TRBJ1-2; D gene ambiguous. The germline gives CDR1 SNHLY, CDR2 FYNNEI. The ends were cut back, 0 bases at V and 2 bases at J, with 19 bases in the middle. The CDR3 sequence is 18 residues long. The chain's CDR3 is CASSEAFGQGPLNYGYTF. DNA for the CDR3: TGTGCCAGCAGTGAAGCGTTCGGGCAAGGGCCTTTAAACTATGGCTACACCTTC.

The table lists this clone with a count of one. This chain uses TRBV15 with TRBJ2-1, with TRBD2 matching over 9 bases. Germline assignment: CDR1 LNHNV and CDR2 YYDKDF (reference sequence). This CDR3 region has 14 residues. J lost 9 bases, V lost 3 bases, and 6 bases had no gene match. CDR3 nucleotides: TGTGCCACCAGCAGGGTAGCGGGAGAGGGTGAGCAGTTCTTC. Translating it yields CATSRVAGEGEQFF.

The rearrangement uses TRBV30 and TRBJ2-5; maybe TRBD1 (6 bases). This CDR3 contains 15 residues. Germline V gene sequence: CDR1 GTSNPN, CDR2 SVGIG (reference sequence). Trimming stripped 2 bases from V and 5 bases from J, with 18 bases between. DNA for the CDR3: TGTGCCTGGAGTCCTACAGGGTCCTGGGGGGAGACCCAGTACTTC. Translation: CAWSPTGSWGETQYF.

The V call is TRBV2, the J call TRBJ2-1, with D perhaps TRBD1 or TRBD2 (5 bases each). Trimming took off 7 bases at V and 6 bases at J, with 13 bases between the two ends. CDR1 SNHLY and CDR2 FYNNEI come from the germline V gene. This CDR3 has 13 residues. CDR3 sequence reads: CASTDRGPNEQFF. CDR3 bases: TGTGCCAGCACCGACCGGGGACCCAATGAGCAGTTCTTC.